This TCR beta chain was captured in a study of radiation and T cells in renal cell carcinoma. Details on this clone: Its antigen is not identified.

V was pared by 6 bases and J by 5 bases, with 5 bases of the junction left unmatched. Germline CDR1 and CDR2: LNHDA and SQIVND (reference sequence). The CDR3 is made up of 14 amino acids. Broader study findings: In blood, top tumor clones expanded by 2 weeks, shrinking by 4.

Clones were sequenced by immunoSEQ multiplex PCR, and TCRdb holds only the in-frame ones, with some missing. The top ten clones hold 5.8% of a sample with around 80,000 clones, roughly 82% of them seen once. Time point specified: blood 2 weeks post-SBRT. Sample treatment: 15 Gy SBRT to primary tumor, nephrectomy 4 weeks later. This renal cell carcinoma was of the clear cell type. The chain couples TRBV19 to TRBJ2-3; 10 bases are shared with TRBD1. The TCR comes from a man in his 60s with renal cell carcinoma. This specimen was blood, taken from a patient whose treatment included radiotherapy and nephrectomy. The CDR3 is CASRDRGARDTQYF. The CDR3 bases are TGTGCCAGTAGGGACAGGGGGGCCAGAGATACGCAGTATTTT. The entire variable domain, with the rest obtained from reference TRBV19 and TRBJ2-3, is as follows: DGGITQSPKYLFRKEGQNVTLSCEQNLNHDAMYWYRQDPGQGLRLIYYSQIVNDFQKGDIAEGYSVSREKKESFPLTVTSAQKNPTAFYLCASRDRGARDTQYFGPGTRLTVL.